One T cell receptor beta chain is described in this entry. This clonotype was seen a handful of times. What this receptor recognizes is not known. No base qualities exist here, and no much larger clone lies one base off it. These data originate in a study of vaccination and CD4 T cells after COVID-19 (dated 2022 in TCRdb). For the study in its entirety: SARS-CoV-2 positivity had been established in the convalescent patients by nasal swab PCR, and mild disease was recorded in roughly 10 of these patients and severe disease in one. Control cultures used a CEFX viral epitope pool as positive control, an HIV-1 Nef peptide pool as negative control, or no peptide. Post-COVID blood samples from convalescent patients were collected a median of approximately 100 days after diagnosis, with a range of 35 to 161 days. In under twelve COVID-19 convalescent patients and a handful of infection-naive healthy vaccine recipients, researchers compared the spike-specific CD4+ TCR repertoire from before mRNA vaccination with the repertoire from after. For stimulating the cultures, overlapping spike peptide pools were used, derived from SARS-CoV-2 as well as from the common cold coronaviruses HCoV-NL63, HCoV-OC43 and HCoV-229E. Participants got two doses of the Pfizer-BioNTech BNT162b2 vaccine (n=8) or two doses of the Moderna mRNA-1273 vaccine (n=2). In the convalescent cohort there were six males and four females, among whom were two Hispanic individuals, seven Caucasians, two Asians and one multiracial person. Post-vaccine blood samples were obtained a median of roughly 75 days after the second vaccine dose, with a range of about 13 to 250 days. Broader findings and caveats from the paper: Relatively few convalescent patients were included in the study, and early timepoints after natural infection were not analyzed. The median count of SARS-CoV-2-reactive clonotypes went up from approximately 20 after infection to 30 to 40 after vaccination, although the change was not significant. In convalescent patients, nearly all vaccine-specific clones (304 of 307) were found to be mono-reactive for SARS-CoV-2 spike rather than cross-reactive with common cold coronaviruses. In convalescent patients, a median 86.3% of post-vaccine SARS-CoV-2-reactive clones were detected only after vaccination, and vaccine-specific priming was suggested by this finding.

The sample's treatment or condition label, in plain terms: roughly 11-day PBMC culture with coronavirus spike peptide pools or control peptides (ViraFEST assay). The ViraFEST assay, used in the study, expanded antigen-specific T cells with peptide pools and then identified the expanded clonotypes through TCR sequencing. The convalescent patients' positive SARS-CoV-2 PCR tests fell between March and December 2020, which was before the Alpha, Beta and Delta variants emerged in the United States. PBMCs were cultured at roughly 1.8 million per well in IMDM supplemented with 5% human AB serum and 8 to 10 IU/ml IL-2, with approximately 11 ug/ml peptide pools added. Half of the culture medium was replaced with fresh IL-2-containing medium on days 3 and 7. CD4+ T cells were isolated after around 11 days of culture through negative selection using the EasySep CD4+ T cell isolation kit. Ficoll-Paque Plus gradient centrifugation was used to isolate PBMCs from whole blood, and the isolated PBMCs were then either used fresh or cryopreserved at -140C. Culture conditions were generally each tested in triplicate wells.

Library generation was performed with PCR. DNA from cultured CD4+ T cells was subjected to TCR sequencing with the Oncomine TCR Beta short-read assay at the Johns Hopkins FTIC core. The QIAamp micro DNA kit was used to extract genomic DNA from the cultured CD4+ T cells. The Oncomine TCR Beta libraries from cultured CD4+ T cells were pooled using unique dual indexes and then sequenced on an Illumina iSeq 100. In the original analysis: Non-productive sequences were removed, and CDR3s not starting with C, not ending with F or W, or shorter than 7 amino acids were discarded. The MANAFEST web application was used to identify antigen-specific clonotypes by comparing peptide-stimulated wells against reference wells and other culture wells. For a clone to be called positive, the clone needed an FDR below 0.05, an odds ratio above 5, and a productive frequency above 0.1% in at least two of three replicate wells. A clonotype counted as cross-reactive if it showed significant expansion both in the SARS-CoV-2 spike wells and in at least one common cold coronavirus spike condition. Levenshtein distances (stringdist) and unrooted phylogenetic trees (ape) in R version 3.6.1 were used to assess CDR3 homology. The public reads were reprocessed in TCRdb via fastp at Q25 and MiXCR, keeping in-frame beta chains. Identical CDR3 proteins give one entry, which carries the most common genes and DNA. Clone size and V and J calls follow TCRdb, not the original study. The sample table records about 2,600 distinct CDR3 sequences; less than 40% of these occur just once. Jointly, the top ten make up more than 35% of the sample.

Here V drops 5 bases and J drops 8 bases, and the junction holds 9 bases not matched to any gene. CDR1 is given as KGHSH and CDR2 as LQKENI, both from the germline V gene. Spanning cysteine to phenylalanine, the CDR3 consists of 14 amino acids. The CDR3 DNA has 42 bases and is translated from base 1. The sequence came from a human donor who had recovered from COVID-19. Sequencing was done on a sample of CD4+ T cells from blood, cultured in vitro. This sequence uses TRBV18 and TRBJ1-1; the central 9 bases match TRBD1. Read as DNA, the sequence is TGTGCCAGCTCATCCGGGACAGGGTCGGTGGAAGCTTTCTTT. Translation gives CASSSGTGSVEAFF.